This T cell receptor (beta chain) was documented in a study of shared clonotypes between healthy human individuals. Study-level points and caveats: The genetic and exposure-history diversity represented was limited by few donors.

This table comes from immunoSEQ multiplex PCR, and its TCRdb copy is limited to in-frame clones, with some not included. This table has 2 million to 2.5 million clones, approximately 93% appearing once. Remarks on this clone: Its antigen remains unknown. Additional DNA sequences in this sample encode the identical CDR3.

Sequenced input: naive CD4+ T cells from PBMCs. Subset described: CD45RA+ positively selected. This sequence originates from a man aged 18 to 35 in good health. Some clones in this sample may be carry-over from other donors' samples.

The CDR3 reads CASSPDRVNQPQHF. The DNA of the CDR3 is TGTGCCAGCAGCCCTGACAGGGTCAATCAGCCCCAGCATTTT. The chain joins TRBV6-5 to TRBJ1-5; 7 positions agree with TRBD1. CDR1 MNHEY and CDR2 SVGAGI come from the germline V gene. The junction had 5 bases not matched to a gene; V was cut back by 6 bases and J by 3 bases. CDR3 length: 14 residues.